This TCR beta chain comes out of a study of blood T cell repertoires in COVID-19. About the study: Acute and convalescent COVID-19 specimens originated in the United States, Italy and Spain. The cDNA or gDNA used as material had been derived from T cells, B-cell-depleted T cells, or PBMCs.

Original methodology: Nucleated cell counts were estimated from reference gene primer amplification. Measured with immunoSEQ multiplex PCR; TCRdb has only the in-frame clones, and not every one. The D gene and trimming were derived from the DNA, and the V and J assignments and clone size from that table. The top ten clones hold approximately 2.4% of a sample with around 150,000 clones, about 87% of them seen once. Germline V CDR1 and CDR2: SNHLY, FYNNEI. The CDR3 spans 10 residues. Trimming pared 8 bases from V and 8 bases from J, leaving 9 bases between. Sequencing used peripheral blood. The source is a human donor with COVID-19, enrolled during active disease. The donor label of this sample is uncertain. The rearrangement links TRBV2 to TRBJ1-2; weak D call: TRBD1 (6 bases). CDR3 in amino acids: CASSGTGYTF. The CDR3 bases are TGTGCCAGCTCGGGGACAGGCTACACCTTC. Full variable domain (rest looked up from reference TRBV2 and TRBJ1-2): EPEVTQTPSHQVTQMGQEVILRCVPISNHLYFYWYRQILGQKVEFLVSFYNNEISEKSEIFDDQFSVERPDGSNFTLKIRSTKLEDSAMYFCASSGTGYTFGSGTRLTVV.